The sequence of this TCR beta chain was determined in a study of tumor-infiltrating lymphocytes in primary liver carcinoma. Turning to the study itself: Male and female patients aged 30 to 69 years made up the cohort. With diameters of 4.2 to 10 cm, tumors were stage T1-T3 N0M0.

Alongside blood RNA obtained from unsorted whole blood, germline DNA was also extracted. Starting from 400 to 500 ng of total RNA, TCR beta cDNA was produced with a primer in the constant region. What produced the TCR beta libraries was three nested multiplex PCR rounds using slightly modified ARM-PCR. MiXCR, applied by TCRdb to the multiplex PCR reads, yields one record per CDR3 protein. The sample carries over 250,000 distinct CDR3 sequences, 50% to 75% recorded once. Sequenced material: peripheral blood. The sequence was collected from a woman under 40 with primary liver carcinoma and hepatitis B virus infection.

This CDR3 is CASSNRGPQHF. The CDR3 DNA reads as TGTGCCAGCAGCAACCGGGGGCCCCAGCATTTT. This chain connects TRBV7-9 to TRBJ1-5; D not resolved. The germline CDR1 and CDR2 sequences are SEHNR and FQNEAQ (reference sequence). The CDR3 loop spans 11 amino acids. Trimming left V 5 bases short and J 9 bases short, with 8 bases between.